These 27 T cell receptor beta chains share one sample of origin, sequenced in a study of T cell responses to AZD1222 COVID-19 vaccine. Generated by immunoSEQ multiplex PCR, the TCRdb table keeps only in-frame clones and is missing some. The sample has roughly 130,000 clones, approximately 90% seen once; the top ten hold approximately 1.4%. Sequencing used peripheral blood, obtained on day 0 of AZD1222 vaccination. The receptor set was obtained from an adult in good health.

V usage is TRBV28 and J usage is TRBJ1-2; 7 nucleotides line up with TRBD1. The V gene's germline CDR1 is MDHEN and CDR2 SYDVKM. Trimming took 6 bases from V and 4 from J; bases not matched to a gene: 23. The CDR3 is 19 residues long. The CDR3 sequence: CASSPRYFRGRGVVYGYTF. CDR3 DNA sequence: TGTGCCAGCAGCCCTAGGTACTTTCGCGGCAGGGGGGTAGTCTATGGCTACACCTTC.

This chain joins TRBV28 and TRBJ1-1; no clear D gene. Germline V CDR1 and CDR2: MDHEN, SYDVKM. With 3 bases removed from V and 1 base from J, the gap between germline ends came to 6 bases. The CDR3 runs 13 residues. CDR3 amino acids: CASSFKRNTEAFF. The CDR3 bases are TGTGCCAGCAGTTTTAAGAGGAACACTGAAGCTTTCTTT. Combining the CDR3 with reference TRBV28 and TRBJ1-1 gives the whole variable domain DVKVTQSSRYLVKRTGEKVFLECVQDMDHENMFWYRQDPGLGLRLIYFSYDVKMKEKGDIPEGYSVSREKKERFSLILESASTNQTSMYLCASSFKRNTEAFFGQGTRLTVV.

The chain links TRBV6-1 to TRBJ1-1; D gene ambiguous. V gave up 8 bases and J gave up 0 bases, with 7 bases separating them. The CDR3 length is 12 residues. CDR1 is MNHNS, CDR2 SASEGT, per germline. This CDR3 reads CASRTVNTEAFF. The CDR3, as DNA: TGTGCCAGCCGGACGGTGAACACTGAAGCTTTCTTT.

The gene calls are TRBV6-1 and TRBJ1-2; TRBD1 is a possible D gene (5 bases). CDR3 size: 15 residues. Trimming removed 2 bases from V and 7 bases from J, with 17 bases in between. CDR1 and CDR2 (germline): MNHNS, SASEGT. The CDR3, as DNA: TGTGCCAGCAGTGAATTTTACCTAACGGGGGGTGGCTACACCTTC. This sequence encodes CASSEFYLTGGGYTF.

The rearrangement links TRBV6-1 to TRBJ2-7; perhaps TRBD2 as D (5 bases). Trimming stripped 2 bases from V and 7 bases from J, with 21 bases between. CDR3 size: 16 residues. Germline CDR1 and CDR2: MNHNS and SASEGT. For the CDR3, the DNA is TGTGCCAGCAGTGAATACGAGGGATTGGGCTACGGGGAGCAGTACTTC. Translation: CASSEYEGLGYGEQYF.

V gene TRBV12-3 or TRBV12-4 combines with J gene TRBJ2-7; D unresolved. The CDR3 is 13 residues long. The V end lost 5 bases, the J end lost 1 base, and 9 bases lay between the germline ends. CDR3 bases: TGTGCCAGCAGTGCCACGGTTTCCTACGAGCAGTACTTC. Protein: CASSATVSYEQYF.

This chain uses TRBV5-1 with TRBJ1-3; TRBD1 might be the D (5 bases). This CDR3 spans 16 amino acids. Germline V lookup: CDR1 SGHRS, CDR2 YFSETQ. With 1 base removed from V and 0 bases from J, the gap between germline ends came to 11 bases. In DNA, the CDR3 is TGCGCCAGCAGCTTGAGTCCAGGGTCCTCTGGAAACACCATATATTTT. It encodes CASSLSPGSSGNTIYF.

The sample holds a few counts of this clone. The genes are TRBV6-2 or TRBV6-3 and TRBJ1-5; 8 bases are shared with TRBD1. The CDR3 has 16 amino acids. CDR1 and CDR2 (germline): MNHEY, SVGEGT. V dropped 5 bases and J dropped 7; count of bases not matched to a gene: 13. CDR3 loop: CASSRYGQGGNQPQHF. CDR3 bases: TGTGCCAGCAGTCGCTACGGACAGGGAGGGAACCAGCCCCAGCATTTT.

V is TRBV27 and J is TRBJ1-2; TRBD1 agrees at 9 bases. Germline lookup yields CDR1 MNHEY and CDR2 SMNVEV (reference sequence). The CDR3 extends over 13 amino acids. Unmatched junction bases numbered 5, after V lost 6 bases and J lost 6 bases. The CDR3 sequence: CASSRDRVDGYTF. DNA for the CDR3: TGTGCCAGCAGCCGGGACAGGGTCGATGGCTACACCTTC.

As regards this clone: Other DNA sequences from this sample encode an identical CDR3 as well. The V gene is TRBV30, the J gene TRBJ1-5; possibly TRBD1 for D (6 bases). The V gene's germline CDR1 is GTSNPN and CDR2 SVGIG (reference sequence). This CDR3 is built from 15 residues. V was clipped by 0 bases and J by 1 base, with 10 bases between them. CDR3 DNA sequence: TGTGCCTGGAGTGTACAAGGGGGAAGCAATCAGCCCCAGCATTTT. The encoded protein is CAWSVQGGSNQPQHF. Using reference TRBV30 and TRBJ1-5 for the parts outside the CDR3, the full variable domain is SQTIHQWPATLVQPVGSPLSLECTVEGTSNPNLYWYRQAAGRGLQLLFYSVGIGQISSEVPQNLSASRPQDRQFILSSKKLLLSDSGFYLCAWSVQGGSNQPQHFGDGTRLSIL.

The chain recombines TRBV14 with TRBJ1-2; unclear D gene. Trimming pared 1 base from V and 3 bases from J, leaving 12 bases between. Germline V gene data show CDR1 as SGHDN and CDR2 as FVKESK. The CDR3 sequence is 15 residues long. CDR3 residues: CASSQGLASHYGYTF. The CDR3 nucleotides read TGTGCCAGCAGCCAAGGGTTGGCCTCTCACTATGGCTACACCTTC.

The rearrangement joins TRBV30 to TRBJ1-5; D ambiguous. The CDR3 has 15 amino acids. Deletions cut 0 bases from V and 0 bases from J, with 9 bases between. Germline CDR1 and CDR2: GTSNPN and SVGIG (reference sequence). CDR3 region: CAWSVGGNSNQPQHF. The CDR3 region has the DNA TGTGCCTGGAGTGTAGGCGGGAATAGCAATCAGCCCCAGCATTTT.

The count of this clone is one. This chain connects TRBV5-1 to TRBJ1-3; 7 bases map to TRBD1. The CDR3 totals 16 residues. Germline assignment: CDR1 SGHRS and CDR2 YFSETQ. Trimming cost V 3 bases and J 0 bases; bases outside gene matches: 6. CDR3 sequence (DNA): TGCGCCAGCAGCTCGGGACAGCTCAACTCTGGAAACACCATATATTTT. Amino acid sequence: CASSSGQLNSGNTIYF. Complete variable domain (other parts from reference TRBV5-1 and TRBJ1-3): KAGVTQTPRYLIKTRGQQVTLSCSPISGHRSVSWYQQTPGQGLQFLFEYFSETQRNKGNFPGRFSGRQFSNSRSEMNVSTLELGDSALYLCASSSGQLNSGNTIYFGEGSWLTVV.

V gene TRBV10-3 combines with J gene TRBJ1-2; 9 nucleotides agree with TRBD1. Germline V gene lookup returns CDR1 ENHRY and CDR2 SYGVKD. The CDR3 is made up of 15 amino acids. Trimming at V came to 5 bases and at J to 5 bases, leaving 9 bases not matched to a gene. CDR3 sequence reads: CAISPPQGAGYGYTF. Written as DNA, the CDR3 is TGTGCCATCAGTCCTCCACAGGGGGCAGGTTATGGCTACACCTTC.

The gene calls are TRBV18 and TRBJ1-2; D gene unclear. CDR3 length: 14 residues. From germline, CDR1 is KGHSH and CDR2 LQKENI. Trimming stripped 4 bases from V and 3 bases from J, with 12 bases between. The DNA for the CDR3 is TGTGCCAGCTCACAGTTTGAAAAAGACTATGGCTACACCTTC. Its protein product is CASSQFEKDYGYTF. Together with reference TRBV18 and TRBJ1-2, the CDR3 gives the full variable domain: NAGVMQNPRHLVRRRGQEARLRCSPMKGHSHVYWYRQLPEEGLKFMVYLQKENIIDESGMPKERFSAEFPKEGPSILRIQQVVRGDSAAYFCASSQFEKDYGYTFGSGTRLTVV.

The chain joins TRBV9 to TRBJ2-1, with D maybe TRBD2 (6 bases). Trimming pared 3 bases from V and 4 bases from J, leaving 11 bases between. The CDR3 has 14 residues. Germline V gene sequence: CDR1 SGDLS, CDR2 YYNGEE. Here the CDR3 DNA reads TGTGCCAGCAGCGGCAGCGGGCCGTACAATGAGCAGTTCTTC. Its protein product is CASSGSGPYNEQFF.

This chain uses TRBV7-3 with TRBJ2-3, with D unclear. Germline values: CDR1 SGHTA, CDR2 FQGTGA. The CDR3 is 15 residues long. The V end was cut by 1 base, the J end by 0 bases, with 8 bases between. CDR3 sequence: CASSLNLRSTDTQYF. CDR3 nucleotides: TGTGCCAGCAGCTTAAACCTACGGAGCACAGATACGCAGTATTTT.

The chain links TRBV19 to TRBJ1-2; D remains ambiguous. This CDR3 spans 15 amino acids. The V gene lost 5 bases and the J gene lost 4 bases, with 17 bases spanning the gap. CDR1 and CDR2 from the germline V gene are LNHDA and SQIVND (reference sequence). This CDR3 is CASSVREGSGYGYTF. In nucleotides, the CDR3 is TGTGCCAGTAGTGTGCGGGAAGGGTCTGGCTATGGCTACACCTTC. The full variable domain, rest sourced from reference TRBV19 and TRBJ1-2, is DGGITQSPKYLFRKEGQNVTLSCEQNLNHDAMYWYRQDPGQGLRLIYYSQIVNDFQKGDIAEGYSVSREKKESFPLTVTSAQKNPTAFYLCASSVREGSGYGYTFGSGTRLTVV.

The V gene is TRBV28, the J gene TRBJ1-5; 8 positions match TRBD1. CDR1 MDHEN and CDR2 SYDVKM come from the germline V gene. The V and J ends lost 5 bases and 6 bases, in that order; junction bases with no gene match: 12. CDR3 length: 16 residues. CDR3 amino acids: CASSLHLDRAGQPQHF. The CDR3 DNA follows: TGTGCCAGCAGTCTCCACTTGGACAGGGCCGGTCAGCCCCAGCATTTT.

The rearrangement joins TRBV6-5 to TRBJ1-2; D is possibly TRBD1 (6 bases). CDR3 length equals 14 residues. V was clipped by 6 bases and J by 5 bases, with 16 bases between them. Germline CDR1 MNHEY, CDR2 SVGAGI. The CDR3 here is CASSRAQQGYGYTF. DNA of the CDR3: TGTGCCAGCAGCCGGGCCCAACAGGGTTATGGCTACACCTTC.

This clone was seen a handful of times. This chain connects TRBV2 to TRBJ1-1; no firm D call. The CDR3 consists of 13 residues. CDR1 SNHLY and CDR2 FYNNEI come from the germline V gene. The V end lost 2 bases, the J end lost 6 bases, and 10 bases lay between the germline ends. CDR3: CASSEWERSEAFF. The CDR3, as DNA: TGTGCCAGCAGTGAATGGGAGCGCTCTGAAGCTTTCTTT.

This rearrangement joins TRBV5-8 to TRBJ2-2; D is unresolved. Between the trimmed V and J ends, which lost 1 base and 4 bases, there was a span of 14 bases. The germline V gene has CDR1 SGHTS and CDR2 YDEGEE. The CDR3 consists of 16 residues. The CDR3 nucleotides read TGTGCCAGCAGCTTGCGGTACTCGGGTATCACCGGGGAGCTGTTTTTT. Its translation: CASSLRYSGITGELFF.

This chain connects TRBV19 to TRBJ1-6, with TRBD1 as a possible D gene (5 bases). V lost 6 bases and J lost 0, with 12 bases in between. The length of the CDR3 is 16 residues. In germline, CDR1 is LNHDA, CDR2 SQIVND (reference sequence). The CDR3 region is CASSPQGSSYNSPLHF. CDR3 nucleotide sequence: TGTGCCAGTAGCCCGCAGGGAAGCTCCTATAATTCACCCCTCCACTTT.

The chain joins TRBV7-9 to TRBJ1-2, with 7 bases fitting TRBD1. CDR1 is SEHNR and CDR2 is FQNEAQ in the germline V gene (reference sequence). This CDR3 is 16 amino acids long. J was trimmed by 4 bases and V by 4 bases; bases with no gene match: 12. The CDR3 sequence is CASSWSTAGGVYGYTF. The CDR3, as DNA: TGTGCCAGCAGCTGGAGTACCGCAGGGGGTGTCTATGGCTACACCTTC.

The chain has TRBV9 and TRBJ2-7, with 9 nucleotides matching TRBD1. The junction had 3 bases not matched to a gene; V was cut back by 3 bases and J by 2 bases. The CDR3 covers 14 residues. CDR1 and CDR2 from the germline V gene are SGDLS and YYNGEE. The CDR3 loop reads CASSGGQGPYEQYF. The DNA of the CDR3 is TGTGCCAGCAGCGGCGGACAGGGGCCCTACGAGCAGTACTTC.

The chain's CDR3 is CASRPTLSSYEQYF. In DNA, the CDR3 is TGTGCCAGCAGGCCGACATTGAGCTCCTACGAGCAGTACTTC. This chain connects TRBV3-1 (or the pseudogene TRBV3-2) to TRBJ2-7; no clear D. CDR1 is LGHDT, CDR2 YNNKEL, per germline (reference sequence). The CDR3 sequence is 14 residues long. V was shortened by 6 bases and J by 0 bases, with 12 bases between the two germline ends.

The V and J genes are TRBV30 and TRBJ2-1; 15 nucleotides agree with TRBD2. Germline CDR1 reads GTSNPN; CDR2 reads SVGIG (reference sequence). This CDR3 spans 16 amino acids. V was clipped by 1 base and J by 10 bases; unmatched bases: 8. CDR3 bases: TGTGCCTGGAGTGCCGGACTAGCGGGGGGGCCGGGGGAGCAGTTCTTC. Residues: CAWSAGLAGGPGEQFF.